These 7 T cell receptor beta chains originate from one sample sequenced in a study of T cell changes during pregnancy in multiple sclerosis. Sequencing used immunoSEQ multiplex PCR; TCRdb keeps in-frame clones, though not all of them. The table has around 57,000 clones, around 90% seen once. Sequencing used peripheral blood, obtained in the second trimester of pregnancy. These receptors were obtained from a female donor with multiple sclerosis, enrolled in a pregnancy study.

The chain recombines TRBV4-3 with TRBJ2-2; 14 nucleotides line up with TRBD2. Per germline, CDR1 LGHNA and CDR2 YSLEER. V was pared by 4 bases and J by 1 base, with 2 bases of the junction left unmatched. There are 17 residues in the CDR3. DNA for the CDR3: TGCGCCAGCAGCCGACTAGCGGGGGGGCAGAACACCGGGGAGCTGTTTTTT. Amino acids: CASSRLAGGQNTGELFF.

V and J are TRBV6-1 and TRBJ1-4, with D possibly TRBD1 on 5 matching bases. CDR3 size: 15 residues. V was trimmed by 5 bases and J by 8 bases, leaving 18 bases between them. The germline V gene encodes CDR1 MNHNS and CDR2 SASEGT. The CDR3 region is CASSPGTSSGEKLFF. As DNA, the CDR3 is TGTGCCAGCAGTCCCGGGACTTCGTCGGGGGAAAAACTGTTTTTT.

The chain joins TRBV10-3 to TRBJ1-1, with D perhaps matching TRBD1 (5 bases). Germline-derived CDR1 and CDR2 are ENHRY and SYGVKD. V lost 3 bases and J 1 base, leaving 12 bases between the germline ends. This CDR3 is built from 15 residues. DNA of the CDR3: TGTGCCATCAGTGACTGGGAAACAGGGAACACTGAAGCTTTCTTT. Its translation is CAISDWETGNTEAFF.

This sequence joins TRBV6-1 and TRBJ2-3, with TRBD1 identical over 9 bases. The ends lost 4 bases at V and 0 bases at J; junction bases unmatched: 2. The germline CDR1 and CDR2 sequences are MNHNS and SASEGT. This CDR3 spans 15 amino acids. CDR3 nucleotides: TGTGCCAGCAGTGTGGACAGGGGAAGCACAGATACGCAGTATTTT. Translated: CASSVDRGSTDTQYF.

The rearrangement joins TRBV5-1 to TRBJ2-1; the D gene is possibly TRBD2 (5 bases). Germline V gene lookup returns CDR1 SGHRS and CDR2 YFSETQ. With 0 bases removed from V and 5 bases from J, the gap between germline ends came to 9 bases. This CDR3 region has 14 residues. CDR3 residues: CASSLASQDNEQFF. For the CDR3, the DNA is TGCGCCAGCAGCTTGGCTAGCCAGGACAATGAGCAGTTCTTC.

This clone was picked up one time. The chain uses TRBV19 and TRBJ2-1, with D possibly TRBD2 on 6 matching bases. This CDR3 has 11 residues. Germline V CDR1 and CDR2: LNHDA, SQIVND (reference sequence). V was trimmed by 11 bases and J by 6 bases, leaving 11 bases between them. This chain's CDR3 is CAVAGSNEQFF. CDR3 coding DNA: TGTGCCGTTGCGGGATCCAATGAGCAGTTCTTC.

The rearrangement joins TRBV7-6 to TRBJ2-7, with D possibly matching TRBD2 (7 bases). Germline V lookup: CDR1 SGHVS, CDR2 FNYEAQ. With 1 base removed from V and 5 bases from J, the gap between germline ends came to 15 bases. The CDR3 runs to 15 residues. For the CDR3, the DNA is TGTGCCAGCAGCTTAGTTCCGGGGGGCCGGGACGAGCAGTACTTC. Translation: CASSLVPGGRDEQYF.